These 2 T cell receptor beta chains originate from one sample sequenced in a study of cytomegalovirus exposure and HLA in healthy donors. With 60 Vbeta and 13 Jbeta primers, the PCR was carried out. This table comes from immunoSEQ multiplex PCR, and its TCRdb copy is limited to in-frame clones, with some not included. The repertoire includes over 90,000 clones, 76% of them detected once, and around a tenth sits in the top ten. The source material was PBMCs. The source of these receptors is a woman aged 18-29 years in good health and CMV-seropositive.

CDR3 coding DNA: TGTGCCAGCAGCGCCCCAGGGACGTCCTCGGGAGGCGCCCAGTACTTC. Translation: CASSAPGTSSGGAQYF. The rearrangement uses TRBV9 and TRBJ2-5, with 7 bases that match TRBD2. Germline CDR1 and CDR2: SGDLS and YYNGEE. The V and J ends lost 3 bases and 9 bases, in that order; junction bases with no gene match: 17. CDR3 length: 16 amino acids.

This clone appeared a few times. V usage is TRBV19 and J usage is TRBJ2-2, with 7 bases matching TRBD1. The CDR3 sequence is 15 residues long. V gave up 5 bases and J gave up 3 bases; unmatched junction bases: 6. Germline assignment: CDR1 LNHDA and CDR2 SQIVND (reference sequence). CDR3 amino acids: CASSYRGLDTGELFF. The CDR3, as DNA: TGTGCCAGTAGTTACAGGGGATTAGACACCGGGGAGCTGTTTTTT.